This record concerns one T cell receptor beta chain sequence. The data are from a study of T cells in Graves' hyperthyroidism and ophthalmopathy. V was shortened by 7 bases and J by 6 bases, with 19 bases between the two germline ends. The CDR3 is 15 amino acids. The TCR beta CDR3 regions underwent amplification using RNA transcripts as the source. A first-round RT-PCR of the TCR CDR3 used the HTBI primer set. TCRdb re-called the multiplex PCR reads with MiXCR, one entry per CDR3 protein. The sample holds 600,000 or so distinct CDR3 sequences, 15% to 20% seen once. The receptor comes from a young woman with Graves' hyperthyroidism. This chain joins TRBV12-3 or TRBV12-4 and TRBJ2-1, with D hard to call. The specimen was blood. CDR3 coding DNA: TGTGCCAGCATCCCCTGGGCCAACCCCCGCAATGAGCAGTTCTTC. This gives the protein CASIPWANPRNEQFF.